What follows describes a single T cell receptor (beta chain). The antigen is undetermined. The assay was immunoSEQ multiplex PCR, and TCRdb's table has in-frame clones only and misses some. The repertoire holds around 120,000 clones, with around 92% as singletons. The data are from a study of T cell responses to AZD1222 COVID-19 vaccine. Study overall: Analysis merged second doses at about 4 or about 12 weeks. Study-wide results and limits: Only a handful of individuals given AZD1222 were seropositive at baseline. The peak T cell response came first, and repertoires were sampled only after it. A mostly white British donor set with more females was recruited, and clonal diversity was possibly underestimated.

The sequences come from peripheral blood, collected on day 0 of AZD1222 vaccination. The sequence was obtained from an adult in good health.

CDR3 nucleotides: TGTGCCAGTAGTATGGTCCCCCCAAAACGTGGAAAACTGTTTTTT. Amino acid sequence: CASSMVPPKRGKLFF. This rearrangement joins TRBV19 to TRBJ1-4; D call uncertain. The length of the CDR3 is 15 residues. V lost 3 bases, J lost 10 bases, and 18 bases lay in between. CDR1 and CDR2 (germline): LNHDA, SQIVND (reference sequence).